This entry lists 17 T cell receptor beta chains sequenced from one sample in a study of Graves' ophthalmopathy and Graves' hyperthyroidism. RNA transcripts provided the template for amplifying TCR beta CDR3 regions. First-round RT-PCR used HTBI primers; second-round multiplex PCR followed. Each CDR3 protein is one row after TCRdb ran MiXCR on the multiplex PCR reads. The sample includes about 480,000 distinct CDR3 sequences, roughly 14% of them seen just once. The sample consisted of blood. The receptors shown here come from a woman aged 25 to 39 with Graves' ophthalmopathy.

This clonotype appeared many times. The chain employs TRBV15 and TRBJ1-1, with D hard to call. Trimming cost V 5 bases and J 1 base, with 11 bases left between them. CDR1 and CDR2 (germline): LNHNV, YYDKDF (reference sequence). The CDR3 contains 14 residues. CDR3 amino acids: CATSQFAWNTEAFF. CDR3 nucleotides: TGTGCCACCAGCCAGTTTGCGTGGAACACTGAAGCTTTCTTT.

The chain combines TRBV27 with TRBJ2-4; unclear D gene. The CDR3 length is 17 residues. V was trimmed by 5 bases and J by 0 bases, leaving 17 bases between them. CDR1 and CDR2 from the germline V gene are MNHEY and SMNVEV (reference sequence). For the CDR3, the DNA is TGTGCCAGCAGTCCCAACCTGGGTCCCATAGCCAAAAACATTCAGTACTTC. Residues: CASSPNLGPIAKNIQYF.

This clonotype was detected ten times or more. The genes are TRBV29-1 and TRBJ1-2, with D hard to call. Trimming removed 0 bases at V and 4 bases at J, with 15 bases between. Looked up from germline, CDR1 is SQVTM and CDR2 is ANQGSEA. The CDR3 loop spans 15 amino acids. DNA of the CDR3: TGCAGCGTTGAAGATCTAAGGACCAGCCCCTATGGCTACACCTTC. This encodes CSVEDLRTSPYGYTF.

The chain carries TRBV19 and TRBJ1-6; no reliable D call. Germline loops: CDR1 LNHDA, CDR2 SQIVND (reference sequence). Deletions cut 2 bases from V and 9 bases from J, with 11 bases between. The CDR3 is 14 amino acids. CDR3 sequence reads: CASSINPDISPLHF. The CDR3, as DNA: TGTGCCAGTAGTATAAACCCGGATATTTCACCCCTCCACTTT.

The sample holds many counts of this clonotype. The chain couples TRBV11-3 to TRBJ2-7, with D tentatively TRBD1 or TRBD2 (6 bases each). Per germline, CDR1 SGHNT and CDR2 YENEEA. The length of the CDR3 is 15 residues. Trimming shortened V by 3 bases and J by 0 bases, and 12 bases separated the two germline ends. The CDR3 region is CASSFRPGASYEQYF. CDR3 nucleotides: TGTGCCAGCAGCTTTAGGCCGGGGGCCTCCTACGAGCAGTACTTC.

A word on this clonotype: A much larger clonotype is one base distant, so this may be a read error. The V call is TRBV19, the J call TRBJ2-4; D gene ambiguous. The CDR3 consists of 12 residues. Germline V gene lookup returns CDR1 LNHDA and CDR2 SQIVND (reference sequence). V gave up 3 bases and J gave up 2 bases, with 2 bases separating them. The CDR3: CASSISKNIQYF. CDR3 nucleotides: TGTGCCAGTAGTATCTCCAAAAACATTCAGTACTTC. Full variable domain (outside the CDR3, taken from reference TRBV19 and TRBJ2-4): DGGITQSPKYLFRKEGQNVTLSCEQNLNHDAMYWYRQDPGQGLRLIYYSQIVNDFQKGDIAEGYSVSREKKESFPLTVTSAQKNPTAFYLCASSISKNIQYFGAGTRLSVL.

The table lists this clonotype with many counts. The rearrangement links TRBV10-3 to TRBJ2-2; D not resolved. CDR3 length: 16 amino acids. V lost 8 bases and J 1 base, leaving 17 bases between the germline ends. Germline V CDR1 and CDR2: ENHRY, SYGVKD. This chain's CDR3 is CAIQPLRTVNTGELFF. As DNA, the CDR3 is TGTGCCATCCAACCCCTCCGGACGGTGAACACCGGGGAGCTGTTTTTT.

This clonotype has just a few counts. The chain couples TRBV10-2 to TRBJ1-2; a possible D gene is TRBD1 (5 bases). The germline gives CDR1 WSHSY, CDR2 SAAADI. Trimming stripped 0 bases from V and 10 bases from J, with 15 bases between. CDR3 length: 14 residues. CDR3 sequence reads: CASSESRTTGTYTF. DNA for the CDR3: TGCGCCAGCAGTGAGTCGCGGACAACGGGGACCTACACCTTC.

In this sample, this clonotype turned up many times. The chain links TRBV29-1 to TRBJ2-5, with TRBD2 identical over 9 bases. J lost 4 bases, V lost 3 bases, and 3 bases had no gene match. The CDR3 is 13 residues long. CDR1 and CDR2 from the germline V gene are SQVTM and ANQGSEA. The CDR3 DNA follows: TGCAGCGTTGATCAAGCGGGGGGAGAGACCCAGTACTTC. Encoded protein: CSVDQAGGETQYF.

This clonotype came up a few times. The chain links TRBV28 to TRBJ2-5; D perhaps matches TRBD2 (5 bases). V was clipped by 5 bases and J by 2 bases, with 12 bases between them. Germline V lookup: CDR1 MDHEN, CDR2 SYDVKM. This CDR3 is built from 14 residues. CDR3 DNA: TGTGCCAGCAGTAAGACTACTTATCAAGAGACCCAGTACTTC. Amino acids: CASSKTTYQETQYF.

The table lists this clonotype with many counts. J is TRBJ2-5 and V is TRBV20-1; 11 nucleotides align to TRBD2. The CDR3 length is 14 residues. The ends lost 5 bases at V and 5 bases at J; junction bases unmatched: 7. Germline values: CDR1 DFQATT, CDR2 SNEGSKA (reference sequence). CDR3 nucleotide sequence: TGCAGTGCTCAAAGACTAGCGGGGCAGGAGACCCAGTACTTC. Translation gives CSAQRLAGQETQYF.

The table lists this clonotype with many counts. The CDR3 nucleotides are TGTGCCAGTACCCCGGGACAGGGACCCCATGGCTACACCTTC. As protein: CASTPGQGPHGYTF. The chain couples TRBV19 to TRBJ1-2; 9 bases fit TRBD1. From germline, CDR1 is LNHDA and CDR2 SQIVND (reference sequence). J lost 6 bases, V lost 7 bases, and 9 bases had no gene match. The CDR3 loop spans 14 amino acids.

At least ten counts were recorded for this clonotype. The chain combines TRBV5-1 with TRBJ1-1, with D unclear. The CDR3 has 14 amino acids. Per the germline V gene, CDR1 is SGHRS and CDR2 is YFSETQ. The V end lost 1 base, the J end lost 1 base, and 8 bases lay between the germline ends. CDR3 in DNA: TGCGCCAGCAGCTTGCGCGCAGGGAACACTGAAGCTTTCTTT. Protein product: CASSLRAGNTEAFF.

This clonotype was seen at least ten times. The DNA for the CDR3 is TGTGCCAGCAGTCCGACAGGGCGGATCTATGGCTACACCTTC. Translated, it gives CASSPTGRIYGYTF. This chain uses TRBV6-2 or TRBV6-3 with TRBJ1-2, with 7 positions matching TRBD1. The V segment lost 5 bases and the J segment 4 bases; nucleotides outside the gene matches: 7. Germline lookup yields CDR1 MNHEY and CDR2 SVGEGT. The CDR3 spans 14 residues.

This clonotype has at least ten counts. The V and J genes are TRBV6-1 and TRBJ1-6; weak D call: TRBD1 (6 bases). V was trimmed by 5 bases and J by 7 bases, leaving 18 bases between them. Germline lookup yields CDR1 MNHNS and CDR2 SASEGT. The CDR3 runs 16 residues. The CDR3 here is CASSQKLQGSNSPLHF. The CDR3 DNA follows: TGTGCCAGCAGTCAGAAGTTACAGGGTAGCAATTCACCCCTCCACTTT.

This clonotype was detected ten times or more. The gene calls are TRBV20-1 and TRBJ2-7; 8 nucleotides align to TRBD1. V lost 1 base and J lost 5; bases outside the gene matches: 7. Germline V CDR1 and CDR2: DFQATT, SNEGSKA (reference sequence). The CDR3 contains 14 residues. DNA for the CDR3: TGCAGTGCTAGAGCCTCAGGGGGCCTGGACGAGCAGTACTTC. This sequence encodes CSARASGGLDEQYF.

This clonotype appeared many times. The chain combines TRBV20-1 with TRBJ2-5; perhaps D is TRBD1 or TRBD2 (5 bases each). V dropped 0 bases and J dropped 1 base, with 12 bases sitting between them. CDR1 and CDR2 from the germline V gene are DFQATT and SNEGSKA (reference sequence). This CDR3 is built from 15 residues. CDR3 in amino acids: CSARDPFGAQETQYF. The CDR3 DNA reads as TGCAGTGCTAGAGATCCTTTCGGGGCCCAAGAGACCCAGTACTTC.